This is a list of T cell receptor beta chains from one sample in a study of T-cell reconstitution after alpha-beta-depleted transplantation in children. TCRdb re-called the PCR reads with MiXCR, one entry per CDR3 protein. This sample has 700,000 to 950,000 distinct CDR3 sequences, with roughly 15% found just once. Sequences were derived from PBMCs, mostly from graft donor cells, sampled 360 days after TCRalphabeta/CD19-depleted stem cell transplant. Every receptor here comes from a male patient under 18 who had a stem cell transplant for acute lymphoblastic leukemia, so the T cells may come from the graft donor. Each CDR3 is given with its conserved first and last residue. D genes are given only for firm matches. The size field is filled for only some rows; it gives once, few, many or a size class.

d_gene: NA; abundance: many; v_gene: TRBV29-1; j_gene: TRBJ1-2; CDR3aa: CSVDGGAGYGYTF; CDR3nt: TGCAGCGTTGACGGCGGGGCAGGGTATGGCTACACCTTC
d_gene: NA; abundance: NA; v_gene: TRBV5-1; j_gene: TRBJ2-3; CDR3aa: CASSFRDSRTDTQYF; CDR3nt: TGCGCCAGCAGCTTCCGGGACTCTCGCACAGATACGCAGTATTTT
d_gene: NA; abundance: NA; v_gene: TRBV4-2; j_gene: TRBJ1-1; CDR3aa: CASGPAVWEAFF; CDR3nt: TGTGCCAGCGGCCCCGCGGTCTGGGAAGCTTTCTTT
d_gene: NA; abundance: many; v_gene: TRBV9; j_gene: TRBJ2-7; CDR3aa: CASSVGLGYEQYF; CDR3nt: TGTGCCAGCAGCGTAGGTCTCGGCTACGAGCAGTACTTC
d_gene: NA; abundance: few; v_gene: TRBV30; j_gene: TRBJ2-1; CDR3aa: CAWTPGAYNEQFF; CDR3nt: TGTGCCTGGACCCCAGGTGCCTACAATGAGCAGTTCTTC
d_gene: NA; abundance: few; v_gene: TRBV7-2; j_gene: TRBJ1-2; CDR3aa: CASSLFSGGYTF; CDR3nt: TGTGCCAGCAGCTTATTTAGTGGCGGCTACACCTTC
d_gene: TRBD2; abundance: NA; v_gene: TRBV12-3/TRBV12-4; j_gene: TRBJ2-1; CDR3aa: CASSFSLVAGDYNEQFF; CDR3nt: TGTGCCAGCAGTTTTTCCCTGGTAGCGGGAGACTACAATGAGCAGTTCTTC
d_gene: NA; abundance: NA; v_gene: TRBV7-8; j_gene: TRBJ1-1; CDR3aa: CASSWLTEAFF; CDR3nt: TGTGCCAGCAGCTGGTTAACTGAAGCTTTCTTT
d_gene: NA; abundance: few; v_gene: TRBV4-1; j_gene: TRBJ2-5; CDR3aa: CASSRGELRETQYF; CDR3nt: TGCGCCAGCAGCCGGGGGGAGTTGAGAGAGACCCAGTACTTC
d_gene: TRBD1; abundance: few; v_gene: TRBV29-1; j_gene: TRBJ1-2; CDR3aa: CSVERGDSAGYTF; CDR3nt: TGCAGCGTTGAGAGGGGGGACAGTGCTGGCTACACCTTC
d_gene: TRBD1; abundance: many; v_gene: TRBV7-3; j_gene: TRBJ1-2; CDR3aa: CASSLGQGVANYGYTF; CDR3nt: TGTGCCAGCAGCCTGGGACAGGGGGTAGCTAACTATGGCTACACTTTC
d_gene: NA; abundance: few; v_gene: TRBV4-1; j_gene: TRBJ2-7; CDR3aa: CASSQDPQGSYEQYF; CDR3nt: TGCGCCAGCAGCCAAGATCCCCAGGGGTCCTACGAGCAGTACTTC
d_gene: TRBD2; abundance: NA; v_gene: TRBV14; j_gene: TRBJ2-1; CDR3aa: CASSQERLAGGHEQFF; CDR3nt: TGTGCCAGCAGCCAAGAAAGACTAGCGGGAGGGCATGAGCAGTTCTTC
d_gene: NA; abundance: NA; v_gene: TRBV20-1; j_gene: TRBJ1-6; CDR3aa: CSAPPSGANSPLHF; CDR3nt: TGCAGTGCTCCTCCAAGCGGGGCGAATTCACCCCTCCACTTT
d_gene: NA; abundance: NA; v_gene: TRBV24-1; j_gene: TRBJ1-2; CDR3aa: CATSGGGAFYGYTF; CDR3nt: TGTGCCACCAGTGGGGGGGGCGCTTTCTACGGCTACACCTTC
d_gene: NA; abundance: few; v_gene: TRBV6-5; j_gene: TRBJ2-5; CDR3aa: CASSYAGTPSEETQYF; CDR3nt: TGTGCCAGCAGTTACGCCGGGACTCCGAGCGAAGAGACCCAGTACTTC
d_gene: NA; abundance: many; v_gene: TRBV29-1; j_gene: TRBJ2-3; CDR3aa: CSVVGLFTDTQYF; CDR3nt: TGCAGCGTTGTTGGGCTTTTCACAGATACGCAGTATTTT
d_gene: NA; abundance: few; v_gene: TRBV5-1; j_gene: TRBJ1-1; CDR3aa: CASSYRERRGAFSNTEAFF; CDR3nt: TGCGCCAGCAGCTATCGCGAGCGGCGGGGGGCATTTTCGAACACTGAAGCTTTCTTT
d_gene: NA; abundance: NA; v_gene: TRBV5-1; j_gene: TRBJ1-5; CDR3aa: CASSNDGLSNQPQHF; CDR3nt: TGCGCCAGCAGCAACGACGGCCTTAGCAATCAGCCCCAGCATTTT
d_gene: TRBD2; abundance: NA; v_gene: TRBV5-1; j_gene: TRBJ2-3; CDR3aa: CASSPGLLTSGRTDTQYF; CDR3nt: TGCGCCAGCAGCCCCGGCCTCCTGACTAGCGGTCGCACAGATACGCAGTATTTT
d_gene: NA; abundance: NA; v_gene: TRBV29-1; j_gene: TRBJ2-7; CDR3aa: CSVEVLLASSYEQYF; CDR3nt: TGCAGCGTTGAAGTCCTTCTAGCGTCCTCCTACGAGCAGTACTTC
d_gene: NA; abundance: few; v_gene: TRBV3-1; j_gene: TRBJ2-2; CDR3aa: CASSQVEELFF; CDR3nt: TGTGCCAGCAGCCAAGTAGAGGAGCTGTTTTTT
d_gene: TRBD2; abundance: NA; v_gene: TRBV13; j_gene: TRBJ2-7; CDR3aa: CASSPGTSGVSYEQYF; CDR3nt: TGTGCCAGCAGCCCCGGGACTAGCGGGGTATCCTACGAGCAGTACTTC
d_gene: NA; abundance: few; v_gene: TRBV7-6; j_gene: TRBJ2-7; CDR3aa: CASSSLTGSGEQYF; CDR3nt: TGTGCCAGCAGCTCCCTGACAGGATCCGGGGAGCAGTACTTC
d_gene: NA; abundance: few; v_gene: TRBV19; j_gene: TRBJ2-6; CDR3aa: CASSILPDLSGANVLTF; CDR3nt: TGTGCCAGTAGTATTTTACCCGACTTATCGGGGGCCAACGTCCTGACTTTC
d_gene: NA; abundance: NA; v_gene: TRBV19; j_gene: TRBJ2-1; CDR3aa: CASSIGGNEQFF; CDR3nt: TGTGCCAGTAGTATCGGTGGGAATGAGCAGTTCTTC
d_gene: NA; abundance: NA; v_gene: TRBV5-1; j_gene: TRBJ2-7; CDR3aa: CASSQARSALQQYF; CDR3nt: TGCGCCAGCAGTCAGGCCCGATCTGCTTTGCAGCAGTACTTC
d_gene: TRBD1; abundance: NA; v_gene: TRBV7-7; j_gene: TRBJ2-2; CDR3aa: CASSLLSGQRNTGELFF; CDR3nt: TGTGCCAGCAGCTTATTATCGGGACAGAGGAACACCGGGGAGCTGTTTTTT
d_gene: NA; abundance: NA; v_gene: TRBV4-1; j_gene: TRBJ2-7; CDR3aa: CASSQDPGLTYEQYF; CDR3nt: TGCGCCAGCAGCCAAGATCCCGGGTTAACCTACGAGCAGTACTTC
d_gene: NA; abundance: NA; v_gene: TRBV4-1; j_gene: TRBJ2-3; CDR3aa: CASSQIPLDTQYF; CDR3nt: TGCGCCAGCAGCCAAATCCCCCTAGATACGCAGTATTTT
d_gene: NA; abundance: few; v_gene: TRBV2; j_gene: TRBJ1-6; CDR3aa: CASRGEALTVYNSPLHF; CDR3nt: TGTGCCAGCCGAGGCGAGGCGTTAACTGTCTATAATTCACCCCTCCACTTT
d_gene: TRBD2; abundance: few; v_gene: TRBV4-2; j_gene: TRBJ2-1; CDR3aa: CASSGLAGGPENEQFF; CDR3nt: TGTGCCAGCAGTGGACTAGCGGGAGGGCCGGAAAATGAGCAGTTCTTC
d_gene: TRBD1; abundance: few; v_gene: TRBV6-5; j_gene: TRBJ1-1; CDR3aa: CASSYTGDTEAFF; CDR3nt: TGTGCCAGCAGTTACACAGGGGACACTGAAGCTTTCTTT
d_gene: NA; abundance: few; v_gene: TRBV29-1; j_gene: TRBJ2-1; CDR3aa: CSVRGVSEQFF; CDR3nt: TGCAGCGTTAGAGGGGTTAGCGAGCAGTTCTTC
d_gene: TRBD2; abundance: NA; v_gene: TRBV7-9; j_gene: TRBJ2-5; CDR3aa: CASSMPGLAVLQETQYF; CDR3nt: TGTGCCAGCAGCATGCCGGGACTAGCGGTCCTACAAGAGACCCAGTACTTC
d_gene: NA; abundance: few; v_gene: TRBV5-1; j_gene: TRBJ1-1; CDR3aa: CASSLRTGAGTEAFF; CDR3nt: TGCGCCAGCAGCTTGAGGACGGGGGCAGGGACTGAAGCTTTCTTT
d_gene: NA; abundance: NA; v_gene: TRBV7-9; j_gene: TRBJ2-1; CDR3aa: CASSPRASTGEQFF; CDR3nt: TGTGCCAGCAGCCCGCGGGCCTCCACCGGTGAGCAGTTCTTC
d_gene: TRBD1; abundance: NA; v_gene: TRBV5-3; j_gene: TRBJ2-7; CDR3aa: CARSRTGTGRYEQYF; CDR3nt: TGTGCCAGAAGCAGGACCGGGACAGGGAGGTACGAGCAGTACTTC
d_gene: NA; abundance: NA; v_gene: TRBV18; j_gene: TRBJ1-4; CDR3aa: CASSSEGATNEKLFF; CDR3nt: TGTGCCAGCTCGTCAGAGGGGGCAACTAATGAAAAACTGTTTTTT
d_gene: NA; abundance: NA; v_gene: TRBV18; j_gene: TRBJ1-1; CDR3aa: CASSPQGFSMNTEAFF; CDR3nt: TGTGCCAGCTCACCACAGGGATTTTCCATGAACACTGAAGCTTTCTTT
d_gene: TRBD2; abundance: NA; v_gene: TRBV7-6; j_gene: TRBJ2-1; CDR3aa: CASSELPGGVGNEQFF; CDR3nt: TGTGCCAGCAGCGAGCTCCCGGGAGGAGTGGGCAATGAGCAGTTCTTC
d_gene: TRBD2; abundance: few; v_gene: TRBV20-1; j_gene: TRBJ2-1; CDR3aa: CSASALADEQFF; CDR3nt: TGCAGTGCTAGCGCGCTAGCGGATGAGCAGTTCTTC
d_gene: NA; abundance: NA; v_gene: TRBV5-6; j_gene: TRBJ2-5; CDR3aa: CASSLSSVQETQYF; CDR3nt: TGTGCCAGCAGCTTGTCTTCGGTCCAAGAGACCCAGTACTTC
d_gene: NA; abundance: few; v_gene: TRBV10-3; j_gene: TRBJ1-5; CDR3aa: CAISAGAAGGNQPQHF; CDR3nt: TGTGCCATCAGTGCAGGGGCAGCGGGGGGAAATCAGCCCCAGCATTTT
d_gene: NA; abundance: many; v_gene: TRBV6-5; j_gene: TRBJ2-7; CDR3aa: CASSYSSSKRGFDYEQYF; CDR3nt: TGTGCCAGCAGTTACTCGAGTAGTAAGAGGGGCTTCGACTACGAGCAGTACTTC
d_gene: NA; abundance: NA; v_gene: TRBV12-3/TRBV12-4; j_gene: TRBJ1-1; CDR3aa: CASSFEGGPFRWNTEAFF; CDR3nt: TGTGCCAGCAGTTTTGAGGGGGGTCCCTTTAGATGGAACACTGAAGCTTTCTTT
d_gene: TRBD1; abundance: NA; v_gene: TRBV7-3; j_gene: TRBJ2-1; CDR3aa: CASSPLPGQLFNEQFF; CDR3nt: TGTGCCAGCAGCCCTCTACCGGGACAGTTATTCAATGAGCAGTTCTTC
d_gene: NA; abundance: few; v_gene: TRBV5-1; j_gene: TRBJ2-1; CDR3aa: CASSLRQGDDEQFF; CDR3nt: TGCGCCAGCAGCTTACGCCAGGGAGACGATGAGCAGTTCTTC
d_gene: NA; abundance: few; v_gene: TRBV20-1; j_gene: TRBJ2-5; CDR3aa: CSARAGPGETQYF; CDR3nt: TGCAGTGCTAGGGCGGGGCCCGGGGAGACCCAGTACTTC
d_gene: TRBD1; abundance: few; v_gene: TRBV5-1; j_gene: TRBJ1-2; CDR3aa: CASSLGTGWILNYGYTF; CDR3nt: TGCGCCAGCAGCTTGGGGACAGGGTGGATCCTTAACTATGGCTACACCTTC
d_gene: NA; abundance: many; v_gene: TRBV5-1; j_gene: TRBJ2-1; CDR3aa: CASSPFPPGLNEQFF; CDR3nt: TGCGCCAGCAGCCCTTTCCCCCCGGGGCTCAATGAGCAGTTCTTC
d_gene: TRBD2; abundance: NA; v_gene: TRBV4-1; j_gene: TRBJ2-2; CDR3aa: CASSQDSLAGDGELFF; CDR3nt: TGCGCCAGCAGCCAAGATAGTCTAGCGGGAGACGGGGAGCTGTTTTTT
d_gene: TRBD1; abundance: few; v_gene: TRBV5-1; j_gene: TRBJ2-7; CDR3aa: CASSLQGVYEQYF; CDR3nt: TGCGCCAGCAGCTTACAGGGGGTCTACGAGCAGTACTTC
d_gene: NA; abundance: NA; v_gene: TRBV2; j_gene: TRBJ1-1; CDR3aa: CASSGQGLNTEAFF; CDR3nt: TGTGCCAGCAGTGGTCAGGGTTTGAACACTGAAGCTTTCTTT
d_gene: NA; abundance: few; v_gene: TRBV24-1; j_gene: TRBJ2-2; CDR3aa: CATATGRDTGELFF; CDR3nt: TGTGCCACGGCTACAGGGAGGGACACCGGGGAGCTGTTTTTT
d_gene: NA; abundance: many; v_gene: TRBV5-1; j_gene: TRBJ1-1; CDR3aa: CASSLAVSGREAFF; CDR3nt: TGCGCCAGCAGCTTGGCCGTTTCGGGCAGGGAGGCTTTCTTT
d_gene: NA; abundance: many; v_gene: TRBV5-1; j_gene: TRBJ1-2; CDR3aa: CASSPPGDYGYTF; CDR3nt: TGCGCCAGCAGCCCTCCTGGGGACTATGGCTACACCTTC
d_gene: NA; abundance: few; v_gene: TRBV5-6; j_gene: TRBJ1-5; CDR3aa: CASSLAFPAGPRNQPQHF; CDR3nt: TGTGCCAGCAGCTTGGCCTTTCCTGCAGGGCCGCGAAATCAGCCCCAGCATTTT
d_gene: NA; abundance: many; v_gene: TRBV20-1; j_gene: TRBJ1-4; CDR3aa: CSARVPGVRNEKLFF; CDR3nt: TGCAGTGCTAGAGTCCCCGGGGTCCGTAATGAAAAACTGTTTTTT